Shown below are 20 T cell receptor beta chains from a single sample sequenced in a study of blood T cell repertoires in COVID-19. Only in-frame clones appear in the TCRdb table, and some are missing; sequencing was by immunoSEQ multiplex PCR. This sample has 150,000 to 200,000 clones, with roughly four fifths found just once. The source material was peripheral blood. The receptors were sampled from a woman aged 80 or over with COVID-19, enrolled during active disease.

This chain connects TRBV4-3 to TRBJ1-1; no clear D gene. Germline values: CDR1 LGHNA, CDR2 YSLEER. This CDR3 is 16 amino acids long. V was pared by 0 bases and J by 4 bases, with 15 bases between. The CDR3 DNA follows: TGCGCCAGCAGCCAAGATTTTCAACGAGGCGGCACTGAAGCTTTCTTT. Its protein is CASSQDFQRGGTEAFF.

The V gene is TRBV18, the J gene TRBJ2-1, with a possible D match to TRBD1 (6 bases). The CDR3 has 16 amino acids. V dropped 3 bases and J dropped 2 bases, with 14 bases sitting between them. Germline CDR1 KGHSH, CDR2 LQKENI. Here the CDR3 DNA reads TGTGCCAGCTCACCTTGGACAGTTGCCGCCTACAATGAGCAGTTCTTC. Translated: CASSPWTVAAYNEQFF.

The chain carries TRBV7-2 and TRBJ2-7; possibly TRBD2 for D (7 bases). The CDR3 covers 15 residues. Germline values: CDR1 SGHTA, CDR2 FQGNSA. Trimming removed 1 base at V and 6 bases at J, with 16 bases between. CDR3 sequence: CASSLGSTGRGEQYF. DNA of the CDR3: TGTGCCAGCAGCTTAGGATCCACAGGGAGGGGCGAGCAGTACTTC.

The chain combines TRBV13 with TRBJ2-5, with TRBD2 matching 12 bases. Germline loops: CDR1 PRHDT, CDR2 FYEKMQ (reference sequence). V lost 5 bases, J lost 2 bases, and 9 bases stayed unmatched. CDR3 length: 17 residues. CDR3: CASSPLGLAGLQETQYF. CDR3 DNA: TGTGCCAGCAGCCCCTTAGGACTAGCGGGACTACAAGAGACCCAGTACTTC.

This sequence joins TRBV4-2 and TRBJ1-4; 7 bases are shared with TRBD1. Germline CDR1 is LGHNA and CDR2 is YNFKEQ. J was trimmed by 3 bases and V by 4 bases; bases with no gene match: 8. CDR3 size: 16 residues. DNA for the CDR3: TGTGCCAGCAGCCCGTCCCAGGGGGTGGCTAATGAAAAACTGTTTTTT. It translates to CASSPSQGVANEKLFF.

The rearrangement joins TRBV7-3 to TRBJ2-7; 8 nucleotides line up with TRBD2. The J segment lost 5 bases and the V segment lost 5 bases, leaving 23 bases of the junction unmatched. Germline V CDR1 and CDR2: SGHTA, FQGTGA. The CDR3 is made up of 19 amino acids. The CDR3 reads CASSRNSSTGRAGNNEQYF. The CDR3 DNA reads TGTGCCAGCAGCCGAAACTCTTCCACCGGGAGGGCGGGTAATAACGAGCAGTACTTC.

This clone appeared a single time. The CDR3 protein is CASSCGTACGYTF. The DNA of the CDR3 is TGTGCCAGCAGTTGCGGGACAGCGTGCGGCTACACCTTC. The rearrangement joins TRBV27 to TRBJ1-2; 7 bases fit TRBD1. V trimming: 4 bases; J trimming: 8 bases; junction bases outside the gene matches: 7. This CDR3 has 13 amino acids. CDR1 is MNHEY and CDR2 is SMNVEV in the germline V gene (reference sequence).

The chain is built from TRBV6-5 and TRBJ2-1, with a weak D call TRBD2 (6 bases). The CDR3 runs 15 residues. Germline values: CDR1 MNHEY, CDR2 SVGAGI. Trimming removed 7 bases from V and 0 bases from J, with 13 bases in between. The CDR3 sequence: CASTTDYLSYNEQFF. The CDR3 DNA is TGTGCCAGCACTACGGACTACCTCTCCTACAATGAGCAGTTCTTC.

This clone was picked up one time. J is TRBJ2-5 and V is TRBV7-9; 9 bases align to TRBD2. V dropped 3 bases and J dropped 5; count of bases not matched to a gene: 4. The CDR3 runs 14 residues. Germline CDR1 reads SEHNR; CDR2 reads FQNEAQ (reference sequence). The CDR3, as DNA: TGTGCCAGCAGCTTTGCGGGGGGGCAGGAGACCCAGTACTTC. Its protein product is CASSFAGGQETQYF. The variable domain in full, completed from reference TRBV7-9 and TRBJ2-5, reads DTGVSQNPRHKITKRGQNVTFRCDPISEHNRLYWYRQTLGQGPEFLTYFQNEAQLEKSRLLSDRFSAERPKGSFSTLEIQRTEQGDSAMYLCASSFAGGQETQYFGPGTRLLVL.

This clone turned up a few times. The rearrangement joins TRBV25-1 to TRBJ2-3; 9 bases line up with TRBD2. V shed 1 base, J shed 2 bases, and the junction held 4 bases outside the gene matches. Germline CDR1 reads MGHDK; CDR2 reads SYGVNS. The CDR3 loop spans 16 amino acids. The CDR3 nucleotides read TGTGCCAGCAGTGAATTTGTAGCGGGAGCCACAGATACGCAGTATTTT. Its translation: CASSEFVAGATDTQYF.

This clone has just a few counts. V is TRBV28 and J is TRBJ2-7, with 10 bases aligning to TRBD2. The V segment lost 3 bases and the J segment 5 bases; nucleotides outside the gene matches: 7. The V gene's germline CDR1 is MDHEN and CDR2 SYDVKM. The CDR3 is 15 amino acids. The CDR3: CASSLNLAGVHEQYF. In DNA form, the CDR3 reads TGTGCCAGCAGTTTGAACCTAGCGGGAGTCCACGAGCAGTACTTC.

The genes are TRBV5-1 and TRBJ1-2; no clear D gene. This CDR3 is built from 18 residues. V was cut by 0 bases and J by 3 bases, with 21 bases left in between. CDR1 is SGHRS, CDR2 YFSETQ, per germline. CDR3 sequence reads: CASSLGPNVGRGDYGYTF. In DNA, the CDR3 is TGCGCCAGCAGCTTGGGCCCGAACGTAGGTAGAGGAGACTATGGCTACACCTTC.

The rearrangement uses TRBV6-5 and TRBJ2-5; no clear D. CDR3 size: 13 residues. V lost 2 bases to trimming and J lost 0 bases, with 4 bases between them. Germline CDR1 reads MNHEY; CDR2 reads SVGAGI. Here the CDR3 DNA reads TGTGCCAGCAGTTACCAGTACCAAGAGACCCAGTACTTC. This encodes CASSYQYQETQYF.

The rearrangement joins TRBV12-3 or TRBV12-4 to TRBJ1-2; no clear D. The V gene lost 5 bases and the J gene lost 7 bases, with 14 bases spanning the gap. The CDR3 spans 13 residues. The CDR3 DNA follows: TGTGCCAGCAGTCGCCCGGGTATCGGTGGCTACACCTTC. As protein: CASSRPGIGGYTF.

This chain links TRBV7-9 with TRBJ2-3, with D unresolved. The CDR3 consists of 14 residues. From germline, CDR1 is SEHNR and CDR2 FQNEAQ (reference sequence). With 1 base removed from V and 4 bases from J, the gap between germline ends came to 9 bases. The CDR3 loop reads CASSLGLPPDTQYF. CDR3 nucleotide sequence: TGTGCCAGCAGCTTAGGACTTCCCCCAGATACGCAGTATTTT. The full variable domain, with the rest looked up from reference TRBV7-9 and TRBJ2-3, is DTGVSQNPRHKITKRGQNVTFRCDPISEHNRLYWYRQTLGQGPEFLTYFQNEAQLEKSRLLSDRFSAERPKGSFSTLEIQRTEQGDSAMYLCASSLGLPPDTQYFGPGTRLTVL.

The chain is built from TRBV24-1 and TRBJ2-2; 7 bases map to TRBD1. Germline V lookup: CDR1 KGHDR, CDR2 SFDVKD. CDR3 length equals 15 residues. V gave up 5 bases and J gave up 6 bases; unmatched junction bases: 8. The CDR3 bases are TGTGCCACCAGTGGCCACAGGGGCCAGCCCGGGGAGCTGTTTTTT. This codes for CATSGHRGQPGELFF.

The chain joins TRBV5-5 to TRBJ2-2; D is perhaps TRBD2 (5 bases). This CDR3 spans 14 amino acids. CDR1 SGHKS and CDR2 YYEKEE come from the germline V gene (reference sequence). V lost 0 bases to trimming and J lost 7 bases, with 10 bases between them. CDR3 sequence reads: CASSLATRGGELFF. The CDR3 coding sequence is TGTGCCAGCAGCTTGGCTACTAGAGGCGGGGAGCTGTTTTTT.

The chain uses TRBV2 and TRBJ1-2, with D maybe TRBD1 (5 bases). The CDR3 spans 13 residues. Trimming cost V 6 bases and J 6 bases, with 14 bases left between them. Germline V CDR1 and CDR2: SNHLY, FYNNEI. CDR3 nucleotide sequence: TGTGCCAGCAGCAGCAGGGTTGTGGATGGCTACACCTTC. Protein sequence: CASSSRVVDGYTF.

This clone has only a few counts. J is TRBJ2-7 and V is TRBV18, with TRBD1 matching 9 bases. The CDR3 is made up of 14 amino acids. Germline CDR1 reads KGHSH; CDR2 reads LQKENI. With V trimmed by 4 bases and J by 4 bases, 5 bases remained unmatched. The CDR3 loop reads CASSQGTGSYEQYF. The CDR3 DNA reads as TGTGCCAGCTCACAAGGGACAGGGAGTTACGAGCAGTACTTC.

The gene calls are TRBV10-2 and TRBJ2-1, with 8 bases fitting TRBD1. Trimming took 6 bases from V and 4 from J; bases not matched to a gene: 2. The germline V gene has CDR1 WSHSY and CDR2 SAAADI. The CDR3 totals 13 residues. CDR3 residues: CASRGQDYNEQFF. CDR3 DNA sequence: TGCGCCAGCAGGGGACAGGATTACAATGAGCAGTTCTTC.